This T cell receptor beta chain was obtained from a study of technical replicates of blood from a few donors. The table came from immunoSEQ multiplex PCR; TCRdb's copy has only in-frame clones and leaves some out. The sample yields over 70,000 clones, approximately 96% seen once. Sequencing input: T cells isolated from PBMCs. The receptor's source is a human donor in good health.

The CDR3 sequence is CASSESETSVYEQYF. In nucleotides, the CDR3 is TGTGCCAGCAGTGAATCCGAGACTAGCGTCTACGAGCAGTACTTC. V usage is TRBV25-1 and J usage is TRBJ2-7; 8 positions match TRBD2. The CDR3 totals 15 residues. V trimming: 1 base; J trimming: 3 bases; junction bases outside the gene matches: 5. Looked up from germline, CDR1 is MGHDK and CDR2 is SYGVNS.